This is a list of T cell receptor beta chains from one sample in a study of T cells after posttransplantation cyclophosphamide. The data were produced by immunoSEQ multiplex PCR, yet TCRdb's version contains in-frame clones alone and is incomplete. The table records more than 5,500 clones, 81% of them present only once. Sequenced material: PBMCs, taken after allogeneic stem cell transplant with posttransplant cyclophosphamide. The receptor set was obtained from a female patient aged 45 to 65 who received an allogeneic stem cell transplant from a related donor, was CMV-positive, and had no GVHD. Some T cells may trace back to the graft donor. Both conserved end residues are part of each CDR3. D genes are given only for firm matches.

D gene: .
V gene: TRBV5-6
J gene: TRBJ2-5
CDR3 length: 12
CDR3 DNA: TGTGCCAGCAACGGGACTCAAGAGACCCAGTACTTC
CDR3 protein: CASNGTQETQYF

D gene: .
V gene: TRBV10-2
J gene: TRBJ1-2
CDR3 length: 14
CDR3 DNA: TGCGCCAGCAGTGAGTCTGTCGAGTACTATGGCTACACCTTC
CDR3 protein: CASSESVEYYGYTF

D gene: .
V gene: TRBV18
J gene: TRBJ1-1
CDR3 length: 11
CDR3 DNA: TGTGCCAGCTCACCCGAGAATGAAGCTTTCTTT
CDR3 protein: CASSPENEAFF

D gene: TRBD1
V gene: TRBV4-2
J gene: TRBJ1-4
CDR3 length: 15
CDR3 DNA: TGTGCCAGCAGCCAACAAGACAGGGGACGTGAAAAACTGTTTTTT
CDR3 protein: CASSQQDRGREKLFF

D gene: TRBD2
V gene: TRBV19
J gene: TRBJ2-1
CDR3 length: 16
CDR3 DNA: TGTACCAGTAGTATCACTAGCGGGAGCTCCTACAGTGAGCAGTTCTTC
CDR3 protein: CTSSITSGSSYSEQFF

D gene: .
V gene: TRBV5-6
J gene: TRBJ1-1
CDR3 length: 16
CDR3 DNA: TGTGCCAGCAGCTTTACCGGACAGAGCCCGAACACTGAAGCTTTCTTT
CDR3 protein: CASSFTGQSPNTEAFF

D gene: .
V gene: TRBV5-6
J gene: TRBJ1-2
CDR3 length: 12
CDR3 DNA: TGTGCCAGCAGCTTGGGAGGTGGAGGCTACACCTTC
CDR3 protein: CASSLGGGGYTF

D gene: .
V gene: TRBV11-2
J gene: TRBJ2-2
CDR3 length: 14
CDR3 DNA: TGTGCCAGCAGCTTAGATTCTTCCACCGGGGAGCTGTTTTTT
CDR3 protein: CASSLDSSTGELFF

D gene: .
V gene: TRBV5-1
J gene: TRBJ1-3
CDR3 length: 15
CDR3 DNA: TGCGCCAGCAGCCCCGGAGGAGGGTACGGAAACACCATATATTTT
CDR3 protein: CASSPGGGYGNTIYF

D gene: .
V gene: TRBV5-1
J gene: TRBJ1-5
CDR3 length: 13
CDR3 DNA: TGCGCCAGCAGCTTGGGGGACTATCAGCCCCAGCATTTT
CDR3 protein: CASSLGDYQPQHF